This TCR beta chain was obtained from a study of blood T cell repertoires in COVID-19. Study background: T cells, B-cell-depleted T cells, or PBMCs provided the cDNA or gDNA that served as material.

Original handling: Nucleated cell number was recorded as an estimate derived from reference gene primer amplification. Only in-frame clones appear in the TCRdb table, and some are missing; sequencing was by immunoSEQ multiplex PCR. D and trimming were read from the DNA, whereas the V and J calls and clone size are those reported in that table. The profile covers more than 300,000 clones, with approximately 91% appearing a single time and roughly 6.6% taken by the ten largest. V gave up 3 bases and J gave up 0 bases, with 9 bases separating them. Germline lookup yields CDR1 MGHDK and CDR2 SYGVNS. The CDR3 has 15 amino acids.

The sequencing input was peripheral blood. This TCR derives from a woman in her 70s with COVID-19, enrolled during active disease. The chain uses TRBV25-1 and TRBJ1-3; a weak D match, TRBD1 (5 bases). CDR3 region: CASSDAGLSGNTIYF. As DNA, the CDR3 is TGTGCCAGCAGTGATGCGGGGCTCTCTGGAAACACCATATATTTT.